This T cell receptor beta chain originates from a study of T-cell reconstitution after alpha-beta-depleted transplantation in children. General study results and limits: At the one-year point after transplant, T-cell counts and TCRbeta diversity were found to come mostly from T cells that had been newly produced. Expanded graft clones numbering several hundred reportedly gave rise to alpha-beta T cells about two months after transplant.

Library preparation (for TCRbeta) was performed with unique molecular identifiers. TCRdb recomputed calls from the PCR reads with MiXCR, one row per CDR3 protein. The table has hundreds of thousands of distinct CDR3 sequences, less than 15% seen once; the top ten hold 0.65% to 0.9%. In regard to this clonotype: The antigen is undetermined.

Material: PBMCs, obtained before TCRalphabeta/CD19-depleted stem cell transplant. The sequence came from a girl aged 2 to 9 with congenital amegakaryocytic thrombocytopenia, due to receive a stem cell transplant.

As DNA, the CDR3 is TGTGCCAGCAGTTTATGGCAGGGGGCGTCCTCACCCCTCCACTTT. Its protein is CASSLWQGASSPLHF. The V and J genes are TRBV12-3 or TRBV12-4 and TRBJ1-6; 8 bases map to TRBD1. After removal of 2 bases from V and 10 bases from J, the junction contained 7 bases not matched to a gene. This CDR3 region has 15 residues.